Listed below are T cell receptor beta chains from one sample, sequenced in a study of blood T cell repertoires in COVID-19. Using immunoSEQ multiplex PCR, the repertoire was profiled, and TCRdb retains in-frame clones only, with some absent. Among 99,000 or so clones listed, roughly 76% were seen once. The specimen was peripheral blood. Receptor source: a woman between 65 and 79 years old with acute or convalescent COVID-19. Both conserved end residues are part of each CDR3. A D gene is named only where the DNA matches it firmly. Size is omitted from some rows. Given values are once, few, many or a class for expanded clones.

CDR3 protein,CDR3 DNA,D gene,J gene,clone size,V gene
CASSSEGRVQETQYF,TGTGCCAGCAGTTCGGAGGGAAGGGTCCAAGAGACCCAGTACTTC,NA,TRBJ2-5,NA,TRBV6-2/TRBV6-3
CASIPAGSGGYTF,TGTGCCAGCATCCCCGCGGGCTCCGGGGGCTACACCTTC,NA,TRBJ1-2,NA,TRBV12-3/TRBV12-4
CASSPQGINYGYTF,TGTGCCAGCAGCCCACAGGGAATTAACTATGGCTACACCTTC,NA,TRBJ1-2,NA,TRBV9
CASTRTGTGFYEQYF,TGTGCCAGCACCCGGACCGGGACAGGATTTTACGAGCAGTACTTC,TRBD1,TRBJ2-7,NA,TRBV6-5
CASSRSGRAYGYTF,TGTGCCAGCAGCCGATCGGGCAGGGCTTATGGCTACACCTTC,NA,TRBJ1-2,NA,TRBV3-1/TRBV3-2
CAWRLGWAGELFF,TGTGCCTGGCGTCTAGGATGGGCCGGGGAGCTGTTTTTT,NA,TRBJ2-2,once,TRBV30
CASSQQGYEQYF,TGTGCCAGCAGCCAACAGGGCTACGAGCAGTACTTC,NA,TRBJ2-7,few,TRBV7-9
CASSLSGGRDEQYF,TGTGCCAGCAGCTTAAGCGGGGGGAGGGACGAGCAGTACTTC,TRBD2,TRBJ2-7,NA,TRBV7-2
CASDLVGGSYNEQFF,TGTGCCAGCGATTTAGTTGGCGGGAGCTACAATGAGCAGTTCTTC,TRBD2,TRBJ2-1,NA,TRBV7-9
CASSWGRGQGNGYTF,TGCGCCAGCAGCTGGGGACGGGGACAGGGAAATGGCTACACCTTC,TRBD1,TRBJ1-2,NA,TRBV5-1
CASSPLTGGSLSYEQYF,TGTGCCAGCAGCCCGTTAACAGGGGGCTCCCTCTCCTACGAGCAGTACTTC,TRBD1,TRBJ2-7,few,TRBV4-2
CASSPSGETLLSTDTQYF,TGTGCCAGCAGCCCCTCGGGGGAAACTCTATTAAGCACAGATACGCAGTATTTT,NA,TRBJ2-3,NA,TRBV9
CASSPSGGLYEQYF,TGTGCCAGCAGCCCGAGCGGGGGCCTCTACGAGCAGTACTTC,TRBD2,TRBJ2-7,NA,TRBV9
CASSHMTGTGIYEQYF,TGTGCCAGCAGCCATATGACCGGGACAGGGATCTACGAGCAGTACTTC,TRBD1,TRBJ2-7,NA,TRBV27
CASSLAFDSYNEQFF,TGTGCCAGCAGCTTAGCTTTTGACTCTTACAATGAGCAGTTCTTC,NA,TRBJ2-1,once,TRBV7-2
CASSPSSNRGSPLHF,TGTGCCAGCAGCCCCTCATCCAACCGCGGTTCACCCCTCCACTTT,NA,TRBJ1-6,NA,TRBV11-2
CASSLASGQDNEQFF,TGTGCCAGCAGCTTAGCGTCGGGACAGGACAATGAGCAGTTCTTC,TRBD1,TRBJ2-1,NA,TRBV7-9
CASSRGSMNTEAFF,TGTGCCAGCAGCCGGGGTTCTATGAACACTGAAGCTTTCTTT,NA,TRBJ1-1,many,TRBV6-5
CASRTFGTGDEKLFF,TGTGCCAGCAGGACTTTCGGGACAGGGGATGAAAAACTGTTTTTT,TRBD1,TRBJ1-4,NA,TRBV6-5
CASSVTGTSGTGELFF,TGTGCCAGTAGTGTAACAGGGACCTCTGGCACCGGGGAGCTGTTTTTT,NA,TRBJ2-2,NA,TRBV19
CASRYWATGMNTEAFF,TGTGCCAGCAGGTATTGGGCGACAGGGATGAACACTGAAGCTTTCTTT,TRBD1,TRBJ1-1,once,TRBV28
CASSRQTEPGTEAFF,TGTGCCAGTAGTAGACAGACAGAACCGGGTACTGAAGCTTTCTTT,NA,TRBJ1-1,NA,TRBV19
CASSSTGVGSTEAFF,TGTGCCAGCAGCTCCACAGGGGTGGGTTCCACTGAAGCTTTCTTT,TRBD1,TRBJ1-1,NA,TRBV7-3
CASSVLGPEQYF,TGTGCCAGCAGTGTTCTCGGTCCCGAGCAGTACTTC,NA,TRBJ2-7,NA,TRBV2
CASTMSGQDTGELFF,TGTGCCAGCACTATGTCGGGACAGGACACCGGGGAGCTGTTTTTT,TRBD1,TRBJ2-2,NA,TRBV2
CASSLGDTRNTEAFF,TGCGCCAGCAGCCTAGGGGACACCCGGAACACTGAAGCTTTCTTT,NA,TRBJ1-1,NA,TRBV4-1
CASSVGDSFNSPLHF,TGTGCCAGCAGCGTAGGGGACAGCTTCAATTCACCCCTCCACTTT,TRBD1,TRBJ1-6,NA,TRBV9
CASSQTGTSGSNEQFF,TGTGCCAGCAGCCAAACCGGGACTAGCGGGAGCAATGAGCAGTTCTTC,TRBD2,TRBJ2-1,few,TRBV6-4
CASSFGQGVGSGTEAFF,TGCGCCAGCAGCTTCGGACAGGGAGTAGGCTCAGGGACTGAAGCTTTCTTT,TRBD1,TRBJ1-1,NA,TRBV5-1
CASGSRQGSYGYTF,TGTGCCAGCGGCTCAAGACAGGGTTCCTATGGCTACACCTTC,TRBD1,TRBJ1-2,NA,TRBV28
CASSQEGLPSDTQYF,TGCGCCAGCAGCCAAGAGGGGCTACCCTCAGATACGCAGTATTTT,NA,TRBJ2-3,few,TRBV4-1
CASSLEPPQTNNEQFF,TGTGCCAGCAGCTTAGAACCCCCACAAACGAACAATGAGCAGTTCTTC,NA,TRBJ2-1,once,TRBV7-8
CASSHSTGSNNSPLHF,TGTGCCAGCTCACATAGTACCGGGTCGAATAATTCACCCCTCCACTTT,NA,TRBJ1-6,NA,TRBV18
CASSLGGNTEAFF,TGTGCCAGCAGCTTGGGAGGGAACACTGAAGCTTTCTTT,NA,TRBJ1-1,once,TRBV5-5
CASSLGLAGASYEQYF,TGTGCCAGCAGCTTGGGACTAGCGGGAGCCTCCTACGAGCAGTACTTC,TRBD2,TRBJ2-7,NA,TRBV5-4
CASSPGTVGKAFF,TGTGCCAGCAGTCCCGGGACAGTTGGAAAAGCTTTCTTT,TRBD1,TRBJ1-1,once,TRBV27
CASKAGGTDTQYF,TGCGCCAGCAAGGCGGGGGGCACAGATACGCAGTATTTT,TRBD2,TRBJ2-3,NA,TRBV10-2
CASGTGDRSGNTIYF,TGTGCCAGCGGGACAGGGGACCGCTCTGGAAACACCATATATTTT,TRBD1,TRBJ1-3,NA,TRBV9
CASSPRTGSWENIQYF,TGTGCCAGTAGTCCCCGGACAGGGAGTTGGGAAAACATTCAGTACTTC,TRBD1,TRBJ2-4,NA,TRBV19
CASSQSGGLGQETQYF,TGTGCCAGCAGCCAGTCCGGGGGACTAGGTCAAGAGACCCAGTACTTC,TRBD2,TRBJ2-5,NA,TRBV3-1/TRBV3-2
CASSLQGFNEKLFF,TGTGCCAGCAGCCTCCAGGGTTTTAATGAAAAACTGTTTTTT,NA,TRBJ1-4,NA,TRBV3-1/TRBV3-2
CASSLDRGTGELFF,TGTGCCAGCAGCTTGGATAGAGGCACCGGGGAGCTGTTTTTT,NA,TRBJ2-2,NA,TRBV5-5
CASSVNRGTTDTQYF,TGTGCCAGCAGTGTAAACAGGGGGACCACAGATACGCAGTATTTT,TRBD1,TRBJ2-3,once,TRBV2
CASMGNRDRNFSYEQYF,TGTGCCAGTATGGGGAACCGGGACAGGAACTTTTCCTACGAGCAGTACTTC,TRBD1,TRBJ2-7,NA,TRBV19
CASSAGLAGGFYNEQFF,TGTGCCAGCAGCGCGGGACTAGCGGGAGGATTCTACAATGAGCAGTTCTTC,TRBD2,TRBJ2-1,NA,TRBV11-2
CAWSSKGLRDSNQPQHF,TGTGCCTGGAGCTCCAAGGGGCTTAGAGATAGCAATCAGCCCCAGCATTTT,NA,TRBJ1-5,NA,TRBV30
CASSRSAGELFF,TGCGCCAGCAGCCGTTCAGCCGGGGAGCTGTTTTTT,NA,TRBJ2-2,once,TRBV4-3
CASSIGTDNYGYTF,TGTGCCAGCAGCATTGGTACAGATAACTATGGCTACACCTTC,NA,TRBJ1-2,NA,TRBV7-9
CASSQDATGVTDTQYF,TGCGCCAGCAGCCAAGATGCGACAGGGGTGACAGATACGCAGTATTTT,TRBD1,TRBJ2-3,NA,TRBV4-3
CASSPLQETQYF,TGTGCCAGCAGCCCACTCCAAGAGACCCAGTACTTC,NA,TRBJ2-5,NA,TRBV7-8
CATRSRTGEGYTF,TGTGCCACCAGATCCAGGACAGGGGAAGGCTACACCTTC,TRBD1,TRBJ1-2,NA,TRBV24-1
CASSLDLAGATDTQYF,TGTGCCAGCAGCTTGGACCTAGCGGGGGCCACAGATACGCAGTATTTT,TRBD2,TRBJ2-3,NA,TRBV5-4
CASSYSGGEAEAFF,TGTGCCAGCAGTTACTCAGGGGGCGAGGCTGAAGCTTTCTTT,TRBD1,TRBJ1-1,once,TRBV6-5
CASSRNGETSPSNEQFF,TGTGCCAGCAGTCGCAACGGTGAGACTAGCCCCTCAAACGAGCAGTTCTTC,TRBD2,TRBJ2-1,NA,TRBV6-6
CASSTSGGTDTQYF,TGTGCCAGCAGCACAAGCGGGGGCACAGATACGCAGTATTTT,TRBD2,TRBJ2-3,NA,TRBV9
CASSIGQSNSNQPQHF,TGTGCCAGTAGTATCGGACAGTCGAATAGCAATCAGCCCCAGCATTTT,NA,TRBJ1-5,NA,TRBV19